This T cell receptor beta chain was captured in a study of T cells expressing NK-cell markers. TCRdb re-called the 5' RACE reads and shows each CDR3 protein once, DNA omitted. Found here are about 390,000 distinct CDR3 sequences; the top ten clones hold around 10%. CDR3 length equals 16 residues. The sample comprised blood T cells: a sorted CD56 or NKG2C T cell subset, CD4+ or CD8+ T cells, or bulk PBMC T cells (not recorded which). The V gene is TRBV12-3 or TRBV12-4, the J gene TRBJ1-4. This TCR was recovered from a woman between 50 and 59 years old in good health. Here the CDR3 reads CASSLVLSLTNEKLFF.